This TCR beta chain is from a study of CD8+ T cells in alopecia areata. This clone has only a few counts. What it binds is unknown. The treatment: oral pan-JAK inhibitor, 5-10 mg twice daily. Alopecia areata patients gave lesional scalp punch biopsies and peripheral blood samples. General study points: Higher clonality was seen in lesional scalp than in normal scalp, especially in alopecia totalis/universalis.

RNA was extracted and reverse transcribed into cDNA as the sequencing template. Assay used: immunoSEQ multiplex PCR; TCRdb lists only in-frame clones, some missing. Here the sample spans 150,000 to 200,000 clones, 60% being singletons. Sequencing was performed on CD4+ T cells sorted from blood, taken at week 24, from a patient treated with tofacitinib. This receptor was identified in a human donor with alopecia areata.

The chain's CDR3 is CAISEGTGGEAFF. Written as DNA, the CDR3 is TGTGCCATCAGCGAGGGGACAGGGGGAGAAGCTTTCTTT. The chain employs TRBV10-3 and TRBJ1-1, with 11 bases lining up with TRBD1. With V trimmed by 6 bases and J by 8 bases, 5 bases remained unmatched. The CDR3 has 13 residues. From germline, CDR1 is ENHRY and CDR2 SYGVKD.